One and the same sample provided the 10 T cell receptor beta chains below, sequenced in a study of T cells of healthy individuals. Using its own MiXCR run on the 5' RACE reads, TCRdb lists one record per CDR3 protein. The sample lists nearly 100,000 distinct CDR3 sequences; roughly 18% were seen once. These receptors were obtained from a human donor in good health.

This clonotype was picked up many times. The V call is TRBV10-3, the J call TRBJ2-2; a weak D match, TRBD2 (6 bases). Germline loops: CDR1 ENHRY, CDR2 SYGVKD. V was cut by 4 bases and J by 2 bases, with 11 bases left in between. This CDR3 is built from 15 residues. The CDR3 bases are TGTGCCATCAGTGGGGACTTGGCAAACACCGGGGAGCTGTTTTTT. Its protein product is CAISGDLANTGELFF.

This clonotype showed up many times. This sequence joins TRBV27 and TRBJ2-7, with 9 bases that match TRBD1. CDR1 is MNHEY and CDR2 is SMNVEV in the germline V gene (reference sequence). V was clipped by 6 bases and J by 1 base; unmatched bases: 7. The CDR3 loop spans 15 amino acids. The CDR3 region is CASSSPGQGSYEQYF. CDR3 sequence (DNA): TGTGCCAGCAGCTCACCGGGACAGGGATCCTACGAGCAGTACTTC.

This clonotype showed up just a few times. The chain has TRBV28 and TRBJ2-2; either TRBD1 or TRBD2 may supply D (6 bases each). The CDR3 length is 16 residues. Germline CDR1 and CDR2: MDHEN and SYDVKM. The V end was cut by 8 bases, the J end by 7 bases, with 23 bases between. The CDR3 reads CASGAPATRGGGELFF. CDR3 DNA: TGTGCCAGCGGAGCGCCCGCGACTAGAGGGGGCGGGGAGCTGTTTTTT.

The table lists this clonotype with many counts. The rearrangement links TRBV6-4 to TRBJ2-3, with 12 bases identical to TRBD2. V shed 6 bases and J 5 bases; nucleotides not matched to a gene: 6. Germline V gives CDR1 MRHNA, CDR2 SNTAGT. This CDR3 has 15 amino acids. The CDR3 sequence is CASSRLAGERDTQYF. CDR3 nucleotide sequence: TGTGCCAGCAGCCGACTAGCGGGAGAAAGAGATACGCAGTATTTT.

This sequence joins TRBV10-3 and TRBJ2-5, with D tentatively TRBD1 or TRBD2 (5 bases each). CDR1 and CDR2 (germline): ENHRY, SYGVKD. There are 13 residues in the CDR3. The V end lost 4 bases, the J end lost 5 bases, and 11 bases lay between the germline ends. CDR3 in amino acids: CAISGDGDETQYF. As DNA, the CDR3 is TGTGCCATCAGTGGGGACGGCGACGAGACCCAGTACTTC.

The rearrangement links TRBV4-1 to TRBJ2-5; 15 bases are shared with TRBD2. The V gene's germline CDR1 is MGHRA and CDR2 YSYEKL. The CDR3 contains 18 residues. V shed 4 bases, J shed 0 bases, and the junction held 6 bases outside the gene matches. In DNA, the CDR3 is TGCGCCAGCAGCCTCCGCGGACTAGCGGGGGGGTACCAAGAGACCCAGTACTTC. It specifies CASSLRGLAGGYQETQYF.

This clonotype was picked up a small number of times. The chain uses TRBV6-2 or TRBV6-3 and TRBJ1-1, with D tentatively TRBD1 (6 bases). The CDR3 is 15 residues long. V lost 3 bases, J lost 5 bases, and 16 bases lay in between. CDR1 MNHEY and CDR2 SVGEGT come from the germline V gene. The CDR3 loop reads CASSYGPGQGTEAFF. CDR3 DNA sequence: TGTGCCAGCAGTTATGGTCCGGGGCAGGGGACTGAAGCTTTCTTT.

The chain uses TRBV7-2 and TRBJ2-7, with D possibly matching TRBD2 (7 bases). Germline V gene lookup returns CDR1 SGHTA and CDR2 FQGNSA. The CDR3 is 14 residues long. V was trimmed by 4 bases and J by 6 bases, leaving 16 bases between them. The CDR3 DNA reads as TGTGCCAGCAGCTCCGCAGGGAGGGGGGTCGAGCAGTACTTC. Encoded protein: CASSSAGRGVEQYF.

The rearrangement links TRBV7-2 to TRBJ1-1, with unresolved D. Germline V gene lookup returns CDR1 SGHTA and CDR2 FQGNSA. This CDR3 contains 17 residues. V was pared by 1 base and J by 0 bases, with 15 bases between. CDR3: CASSLDVGVGMNTEAFF. CDR3 bases: TGTGCCAGCAGCTTAGATGTCGGTGTTGGGATGAACACTGAAGCTTTCTTT.

This clonotype was counted a few times. V gene TRBV20-1 combines with J gene TRBJ2-1; D not certain. The CDR3 is 13 residues long. In germline, CDR1 is DFQATT, CDR2 SNEGSKA (reference sequence). The ends were cut back, 5 bases at V and 8 bases at J, with 16 bases in the middle. For the CDR3, the DNA is TGCAGTGCTCCCCCTCTGACCAGCGATGAGCAGTTCTTC. Translation gives CSAPPLTSDEQFF.